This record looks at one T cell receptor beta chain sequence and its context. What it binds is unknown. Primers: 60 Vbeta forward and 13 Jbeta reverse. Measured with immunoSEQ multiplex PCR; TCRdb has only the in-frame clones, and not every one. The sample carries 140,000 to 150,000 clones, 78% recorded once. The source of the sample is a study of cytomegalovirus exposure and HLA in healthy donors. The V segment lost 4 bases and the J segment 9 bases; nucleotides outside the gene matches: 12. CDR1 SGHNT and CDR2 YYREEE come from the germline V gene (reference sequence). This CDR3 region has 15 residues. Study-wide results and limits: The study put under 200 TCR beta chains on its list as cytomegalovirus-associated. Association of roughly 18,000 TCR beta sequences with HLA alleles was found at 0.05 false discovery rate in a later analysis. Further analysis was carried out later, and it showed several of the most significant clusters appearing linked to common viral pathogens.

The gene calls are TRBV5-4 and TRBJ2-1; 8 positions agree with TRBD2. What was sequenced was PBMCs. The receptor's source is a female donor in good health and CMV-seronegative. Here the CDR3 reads CASSRREGPRSEQFF. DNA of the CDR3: TGTGCCAGCAGCCGACGGGAGGGACCCCGCAGTGAGCAGTTCTTC.